A selection of T cell receptor beta chains follows, all from one sample in a study of cytomegalovirus exposure and HLA in healthy donors. Here immunoSEQ multiplex PCR was the method, and the copy in TCRdb shows in-frame clones only, minus some. This table has roughly 100,000 clones, roughly 80% appearing once. The sequencing sample was made of PBMCs. The source is a woman in her forties in good health and CMV-seronegative. CDR3s include the opening cysteine and the closing phenylalanine or tryptophan. The order of the fields is D gene, clone size, J gene, V gene, CDR3 protein, CDR3 DNA. D genes are given only for firm matches. Clone size appears in some rows only: once, few, many, or a class for an expanded clone.

D: TRBD1; size: NA; J: TRBJ2-4; V: TRBV28; CDR3: CASSWDRGASKNIQYF; DNA: TGTGCCAGCAGCTGGGACAGGGGGGCTTCCAAAAACATTCAGTACTTC
D: NA; size: NA; J: TRBJ1-1; V: TRBV27; CDR3: CASSLTGSYTEAFF; DNA: TGTGCCAGCAGTTTAACAGGGTCGTACACTGAAGCTTTCTTT
D: TRBD2; size: once; J: TRBJ2-7; V: TRBV19; CDR3: CAAGPSGSYEQYF; DNA: TGTGCCGCTGGCCCTAGCGGCTCCTACGAGCAGTACTTC
D: NA; size: NA; J: TRBJ2-7; V: TRBV6-5; CDR3: CASSPGLGEQYF; DNA: TGTGCCAGCAGTCCGGGTTTGGGCGAGCAGTACTTC
D: TRBD2; size: NA; J: TRBJ2-1; V: TRBV2; CDR3: CASRKGTSGTIYEQFF; DNA: TGTGCCAGCAGAAAGGGGACTAGCGGGACGATCTATGAGCAGTTCTTC
D: NA; size: NA; J: TRBJ1-2; V: TRBV4-1; CDR3: CASRGSRAYGYTF; DNA: TGCGCCAGCAGAGGAAGCAGGGCCTATGGCTACACCTTC
D: NA; size: few; J: TRBJ2-2; V: TRBV11-3; CDR3: CASSLAPQTGELFF; DNA: TGTGCCAGCAGCTTAGCACCGCAGACCGGGGAGCTGTTTTTT
D: TRBD2; size: NA; J: TRBJ2-1; V: TRBV10-2; CDR3: CASSPTQREDLFF; DNA: TGCGCCAGCAGTCCTACCCAGCGGGAGGATCTGTTCTTC
D: NA; size: NA; J: TRBJ1-6; V: TRBV9; CDR3: CASSVLPGNSPLHF; DNA: TGTGCCAGCAGCGTCCTTCCGGGGAATTCACCCCTCCACTTT
D: TRBD1; size: NA; J: TRBJ1-1; V: TRBV5-4; CDR3: CASQGEVVTEAFF; DNA: TGTGCCAGCCAGGGGGAGGTCGTCACTGAAGCTTTCTTT
D: TRBD1; size: NA; J: TRBJ2-7; V: TRBV19; CDR3: CASSPGTGYSYEQYF; DNA: TGTGCCAGTAGTCCCGGGACAGGGTACTCCTACGAGCAGTACTTC
D: NA; size: NA; J: TRBJ1-6; V: TRBV27; CDR3: CASTQFSGTWNSPLHF; DNA: TGTGCCAGCACTCAATTCTCCGGGACTTGGAATTCACCCCTCCACTTT
D: NA; size: NA; J: TRBJ2-1; V: TRBV5-4; CDR3: CASSLVGGSYNEQFF; DNA: TGTGCCAGCAGCTTGGTCGGGGGCTCCTACAATGAGCAGTTCTTC
D: TRBD2; size: NA; J: TRBJ2-3; V: TRBV29-1; CDR3: CSVANLAGNRAQYF; DNA: TGCAGCGTGGCGAACTTAGCGGGAAATCGAGCACAGTATTTT
D: NA; size: NA; J: TRBJ2-1; V: TRBV27; CDR3: CASTPGLRNEQFF; DNA: TGTGCCTCAACCCCGGGACTGAGAAATGAGCAGTTCTTC
D: TRBD1; size: NA; J: TRBJ1-2; V: TRBV28; CDR3: CASSSPGQGGYGYTF; DNA: TGTGCCAGCAGTTCCCCGGGACAGGGCGGCTATGGCTACACCTTC
D: TRBD2; size: NA; J: TRBJ2-1; V: TRBV6-4; CDR3: CASSLSGSYNEQFF; DNA: TGTGCCAGCAGCCTTAGCGGGTCCTACAATGAGCAGTTCTTC
D: NA; size: NA; J: TRBJ2-5; V: TRBV10-3; CDR3: CASRGGRETQYF; DNA: TGTGCCTCGAGGGGGGGGAGGGAGACCCAGTACTTC
D: TRBD2; size: NA; J: TRBJ2-3; V: TRBV5-5; CDR3: CASSPLPSTGGFTDTQYF; DNA: TGTGCCAGCAGCCCTCTTCCGTCCACGGGAGGATTTACAGATACGCAGTATTTT
D: NA; size: NA; J: TRBJ2-5; V: TRBV10-3; CDR3: CAISVNSLETQYF; DNA: TGTGCCATCAGTGTGAACAGCCTAGAGACCCAGTACTTC
D: TRBD1; size: NA; J: TRBJ2-7; V: TRBV7-3; CDR3: CASRLGPGQGDLYF; DNA: TGTGCCAGCAGACTCGGACCGGGACAGGGGGATCTGTACTTC
D: NA; size: NA; J: TRBJ1-1; V: TRBV6-5; CDR3: CASSPSVGGNTEAFF; DNA: TGTGCCAGCAGTCCCTCTGTCGGGGGGAACACTGAAGCTTTCTTT
D: NA; size: NA; J: TRBJ1-5; V: TRBV28; CDR3: CASSLGQTNQPQHF; DNA: TGTGCCAGCAGCCTAGGACAGACCAATCAGCCCCAGCATTTT
D: NA; size: few; J: TRBJ1-4; V: TRBV4-1; CDR3: CASSRGRGGGLNRGNEKLFF; DNA: TGCGCCAGCAGCCGGGGCAGAGGCGGGGGGCTCAACAGAGGTAATGAAAAACTGTTTTTT
D: NA; size: NA; J: TRBJ1-3; V: TRBV28; CDR3: CASSWRGTGNTIYF; DNA: TGTGCCAGCAGTTGGAGGGGAACAGGAAACACCATATATTTT
D: TRBD1; size: NA; J: TRBJ1-2; V: TRBV28; CDR3: CASSSKPRDRSGYTF; DNA: TGTGCCAGCAGTTCGAAACCCCGGGACAGATCTGGCTACACCTTC
D: NA; size: NA; J: TRBJ2-1; V: TRBV29-1; CDR3: CSAPLDWSRYNEQFF; DNA: TGCAGCGCTCCGTTAGACTGGAGTCGTTACAATGAGCAGTTCTTC
D: TRBD1; size: NA; J: TRBJ1-2; V: TRBV27; CDR3: CASSADRVRYGYTF; DNA: TGTGCCAGCAGCGCGGACAGGGTCCGCTATGGCTACACCTTC
D: NA; size: few; J: TRBJ2-3; V: TRBV4-3; CDR3: CASSQDRGPLDTQYF; DNA: TGCGCCAGCAGCCAAGATCGAGGGCCATTAGATACGCAGTATTTT
D: TRBD2; size: once; J: TRBJ2-7; V: TRBV27; CDR3: CASSLSAGVRREQYF; DNA: TGTGCCAGCAGTCTTTCCGCGGGAGTCCGGAGGGAGCAGTACTTC
D: NA; size: few; J: TRBJ2-3; V: TRBV4-3; CDR3: CASSQHPQGNADTQYF; DNA: TGCGCCAGCAGCCAACATCCGCAGGGGAACGCAGATACGCAGTATTTT
D: TRBD2; size: NA; J: TRBJ2-7; V: TRBV27; CDR3: CASSLAGGTYEQYF; DNA: TGTGCCAGCAGTTTGGCGGGAGGGACCTACGAGCAGTACTTC
D: NA; size: NA; J: TRBJ2-3; V: TRBV2; CDR3: CASSAHTDTQYF; DNA: TGTGCCAGCAGTGCCCATACAGATACGCAGTATTTT
D: NA; size: NA; J: TRBJ2-1; V: TRBV7-2; CDR3: CASSLTRNEQFF; DNA: TGTGCCAGCAGCTTAACCAGAAATGAGCAGTTCTTC
D: TRBD2; size: once; J: TRBJ2-2; V: TRBV7-8; CDR3: CASSDKLAVGELFF; DNA: TGTGCCAGCAGCGACAAACTAGCGGTTGGGGAGCTGTTTTTT
D: TRBD1; size: once; J: TRBJ2-7; V: TRBV11-3; CDR3: CASSLAGTGVYEQYF; DNA: TGTGCCAGCAGCTTAGCCGGGACAGGGGTCTACGAGCAGTACTTC
D: NA; size: NA; J: TRBJ2-4; V: TRBV5-6; CDR3: CASSLGGAKNIQYF; DNA: TGTGCCAGCAGCTTAGGGGGAGCCAAAAACATTCAGTACTTC
D: TRBD1; size: few; J: TRBJ1-4; V: TRBV5-1; CDR3: CASSPTGSDEKLFF; DNA: TGCGCCAGCAGCCCGACAGGGAGTGACGAAAAACTGTTTTTT
D: NA; size: NA; J: TRBJ2-7; V: TRBV7-9; CDR3: CASSFQGRAYEQYF; DNA: TGTGCCAGCAGCTTCCAGGGGAGGGCCTACGAGCAGTACTTC
D: TRBD2; size: NA; J: TRBJ2-7; V: TRBV28; CDR3: CASSKVAGPYEQYF; DNA: TGTGCCAGCAGTAAAGTAGCGGGGCCTTACGAGCAGTACTTC
D: NA; size: NA; J: TRBJ1-4; V: TRBV5-1; CDR3: CASRGDTVATNEKLFF; DNA: TGCGCCAGCAGAGGGGACACCGTTGCAACTAATGAAAAACTGTTTTTT
D: NA; size: once; J: TRBJ1-1; V: TRBV5-1; CDR3: CASSPSGTTNTEAFF; DNA: TGCGCCAGCAGCCCCTCCGGGACAACGAACACTGAAGCTTTCTTT